This passage covers 26 T cell receptor beta chains from one sample sequenced in a study of response to subunit inactivated influenza vaccine. MiXCR was run by TCRdb on the RT-PCR reads, yielding one entry per CDR3 protein. This sample has fewer than 650,000 distinct CDR3 sequences, with 13% found just once. This material consisted of PBMCs from blood, taken around seven weeks after vaccination. These receptors were collected from a man aged 50 or older who received an inactivated influenza vaccine.

In its sample, this clonotype was seen many times. V is TRBV6-5 and J is TRBJ2-7; D not certain. Germline loops: CDR1 MNHEY, CDR2 SVGAGI. The CDR3 has 13 amino acids. Trimming took off 2 bases at V and 0 bases at J, with 5 bases between the two ends. The CDR3 region has the DNA TGTGCCAGCAGTTACCCAGGCTCCTACGAGCAGTACTTC. Translation: CASSYPGSYEQYF.

This rearrangement joins TRBV20-1 to TRBJ2-4, with D perhaps matching TRBD2 (7 bases). Per the germline V gene, CDR1 is DFQATT and CDR2 is SNEGSKA (reference sequence). Trimming took 5 bases from V and 8 from J, leaving 31 bases between them. The CDR3 is 18 residues long. The CDR3 sequence: CSAAHTGRRLKGGDIQYF. CDR3 sequence (DNA): TGCAGTGCTGCACACACCGGACGGCGCCTTAAAGGGGGGGACATTCAGTACTTC.

The rearrangement uses TRBV5-1 and TRBJ2-7, with 11 bases matching TRBD2. This CDR3 contains 16 residues. Germline CDR1 is SGHRS and CDR2 is YFSETQ. Trimming took 4 bases from V and 5 from J; bases not matched to a gene: 11. CDR3 sequence (DNA): TGCGCCAGCAGCGGACTAGCGGGCCCCCGCGGGAACGAGCAGTACTTC. This sequence encodes CASSGLAGPRGNEQYF.

This chain connects TRBV20-1 to TRBJ2-3; 14 nucleotides line up with TRBD2. V shed 3 bases, J shed 3 bases, and the junction held 2 bases outside the gene matches. The CDR3 sequence is 15 residues long. Germline assignment: CDR1 DFQATT and CDR2 SNEGSKA (reference sequence). CDR3 protein: CSASWTSGRTDTQYF. In DNA, the CDR3 is TGCAGTGCTAGTTGGACTAGCGGGAGGACAGATACGCAGTATTTT.

A few counts support this clonotype. V is TRBV12-2 and J is TRBJ2-5; the listed D gene, TRBD2, was not tested against the DNA. TRBV12-2 is a known pseudogene. The CDR3 has 16 residues. The CDR3 loop reads CASRLGRLAEQETQYF. The CDR3 coding sequence is TGTGCAAGTCGCTTAGGGAGACTAGCGGAACAAGAGACCCAGTACTTC.

This clonotype has just a few counts. The rearrangement uses TRBV28 and TRBJ2-7; 7 bases agree with TRBD2. V lost 7 bases, J lost 2 bases, and 8 bases stayed unmatched. CDR3 length: 14 residues. CDR1 and CDR2 (germline): MDHEN, SYDVKM. The CDR3: CASNLRGEAYEQYF. The CDR3 DNA is TGTGCCAGCAACCTCCGGGGGGAGGCCTACGAGCAGTACTTC.

This clonotype came up a few times. The CDR3 is CASSQTGVNTEAFF. CDR3 coding DNA: TGTGCCAGCTCACAAACAGGGGTGAACACTGAAGCTTTCTTT. The V call is TRBV18, the J call TRBJ1-1; the match to TRBD1 covers 7 bases. V shed 4 bases and J 0 bases; nucleotides not matched to a gene: 2. This CDR3 is built from 14 residues. The V gene's germline CDR1 is KGHSH and CDR2 LQKENI. The complete variable domain, with remaining parts taken from reference TRBV18 and TRBJ1-1, reads NAGVMQNPRHLVRRRGQEARLRCSPMKGHSHVYWYRQLPEEGLKFMVYLQKENIIDESGMPKERFSAEFPKEGPSILRIQQVVRGDSAAYFCASSQTGVNTEAFFGQGTRLTVV.

This chain connects TRBV28 to TRBJ1-1; D gene ambiguous. The V end was cut by 7 bases, the J end by 0 bases, with 15 bases between. The length of the CDR3 is 15 residues. CDR1 is MDHEN, CDR2 SYDVKM, per germline. The CDR3 here is CASNPPVSMNTEAFF. The CDR3 bases are TGTGCCAGCAATCCCCCCGTGTCCATGAACACTGAAGCTTTCTTT.

The rearrangement uses TRBV7-9 and TRBJ2-3; D not resolved. The CDR3 loop spans 13 amino acids. Between the trimmed V and J ends, which lost 5 bases and 0 bases, there was a span of 6 bases. Germline V gives CDR1 SEHNR, CDR2 FQNEAQ (reference sequence). The CDR3 nucleotides read TGTGCCAGCAGCGTGATAAGCACAGATACGCAGTATTTT. This sequence encodes CASSVISTDTQYF.

For the CDR3, the DNA is TGTGCCAGCAGTTACGCCGGGACGTCCGAAGGCGAGCAGTACTTC. This gives the protein CASSYAGTSEGEQYF. The V call is TRBV6-5, the J call TRBJ2-7, with D perhaps assigned TRBD1 or TRBD2 (5 bases each). Germline loops: CDR1 MNHEY, CDR2 SVGAGI. Deletions cut 2 bases from V and 6 bases from J, with 17 bases between. CDR3 length: 15 amino acids.

The chain couples TRBV11-2 to TRBJ2-3, with 14 bases matching TRBD2. The junction had 14 bases not matched to a gene; V was cut back by 2 bases and J by 4 bases. Germline V CDR1 and CDR2: SGHAT, FQNNGV. The CDR3 loop spans 20 amino acids. The CDR3 sequence is CASSLKTLGLAGGRADTQYF. The CDR3 region has the DNA TGTGCCAGCAGCTTAAAAACGTTAGGACTAGCGGGAGGCAGGGCAGATACGCAGTATTTT. Filled out from reference TRBV11-2 and TRBJ2-3, the complete variable domain reads EAGVAQSPRYKIIEKRQSVAFWCNPISGHATLYWYQQILGQGPKLLIQFQNNGVVDDSQLPKDRFSAERLKGVDSTLKIQPAKLEDSAVYLCASSLKTLGLAGGRADTQYFGPGTRLTVL.

The CDR3 loop is CASSFRLGKTGELFF. The CDR3 DNA follows: TGTGCCAGCAGCTTCCGACTAGGAAAGACCGGGGAGCTGTTTTTT. The gene calls are TRBV11-2 and TRBJ2-2; the D gene is possibly TRBD2 (6 bases). Trimming removed 3 bases at V and 5 bases at J, with 13 bases between. The CDR3 is 15 residues long. CDR1 is SGHAT and CDR2 is FQNNGV in the germline V gene.

The V call is TRBV4-2, the J call TRBJ2-3, with D hard to call. CDR1 and CDR2 (germline): LGHNA, YNFKEQ. There are 14 residues in the CDR3. V lost 0 bases and J 2 bases, leaving 6 bases between the germline ends. The CDR3 sequence: CASSQDANTDTQYF. The CDR3 DNA is TGTGCCAGCAGCCAAGACGCTAACACAGATACGCAGTATTTT.

This clonotype showed up just once. The chain joins TRBV5-1 to TRBJ2-7; the D gene is possibly TRBD1 (6 bases). The CDR3 sequence is 17 residues long. Trimming took off 3 bases at V and 3 bases at J, with 22 bases between the two ends. CDR1 is SGHRS, CDR2 YFSETQ, per germline. CDR3 nucleotides: TGCGCCAGCAGCTCACAGGGAATCCCTCCCCGTAGCTACGAGCAGTACTTC. It specifies CASSSQGIPPRSYEQYF.

This clonotype was found a few times. The rearrangement uses TRBV20-1 and TRBJ2-7; no definite D call. CDR3 length equals 13 residues. Germline CDR1 DFQATT, CDR2 SNEGSKA (reference sequence). The V end lost 2 bases, the J end lost 4 bases, and 12 bases lay between the germline ends. The CDR3 DNA is TGCAGTGCTAGACGAAGTCTTTTTTACGAGCAGTACTTC. Protein: CSARRSLFYEQYF.

A few counts support this clonotype. This chain connects TRBV4-1 to TRBJ2-1; no firm D call. The CDR3 runs to 19 residues. The V end lost 2 bases, the J end lost 4 bases, and 24 bases lay between the germline ends. Germline CDR1 and CDR2: MGHRA and YSYEKL. The CDR3 region has the DNA TGCGCCAGCAGCCAACGCGACCAAGGAGAGACGGCGAAATACAATGAGCAGTTCTTC. This sequence encodes CASSQRDQGETAKYNEQFF.

This clonotype was observed a handful of times. Germline is not matched at one junction end, which may reflect a read error. The rearrangement links TRBV20-1 to TRBJ2-1; 10 bases fit TRBD2. Germline CDR1 and CDR2: DFQATT and SNEGSKA (reference sequence). The CDR3 covers 16 residues. CDR3 coding DNA: TGCTGTGCTAGATCCCAGCGGGAGGGCCTTAGGAATGAGCAGTTCTTC. Translating it yields CCARSQREGLRNEQFF.

This chain joins TRBV15 and TRBJ2-7, with TRBD1 as a possible D gene (6 bases). CDR3 size: 13 residues. Trimming left V 5 bases short and J 7 bases short, with 15 bases between. CDR1 is LNHNV, CDR2 YYDKDF, per germline (reference sequence). The CDR3 loop is CATSPGQPGEQYF. In nucleotides, the CDR3 is TGTGCCACCAGCCCGGGACAACCGGGGGAGCAGTACTTC.

The V and J genes are TRBV20-1 and TRBJ2-7, with D tentatively TRBD2 (5 bases). V lost 6 bases and J lost 2, with 14 bases in between. The CDR3 extends over 13 amino acids. Germline assignment: CDR1 DFQATT and CDR2 SNEGSKA (reference sequence). Written as DNA, the CDR3 is TGCAGTGCGGGCCCTAGCCCCACCTACGAGCAGTACTTC. Encoded protein: CSAGPSPTYEQYF.

This clonotype occurred a few times. The chain joins TRBV4-3 to TRBJ2-1; D not resolved. CDR3 length: 16 residues. Germline V gene lookup returns CDR1 LGHNA and CDR2 YSLEER. V lost 1 base and J lost 4, with 14 bases in between. The CDR3 DNA is TGCGCCAGCAGCCAAGGGATCCCGGGCCATTACAATGAGCAGTTCTTC. Amino acid sequence: CASSQGIPGHYNEQFF.

This clonotype was found once. The chain couples TRBV6-2 or TRBV6-3 to TRBJ2-7, with 7 bases aligning to TRBD2. This CDR3 has 13 amino acids. CDR1 is MNHEY and CDR2 is SVGEGT in the germline V gene. The V segment lost 0 bases and the J segment 12 bases; nucleotides outside the gene matches: 8. The CDR3 sequence: CASSYSYQRGPYF. CDR3 nucleotides: TGTGCCAGCAGTTACTCCTATCAGCGGGGTCCGTACTTC.

The rearrangement links TRBV4-2 to TRBJ2-7; 8 bases agree with TRBD1. The V and J ends lost 0 bases and 7 bases, in that order; junction bases with no gene match: 8. Germline CDR1 and CDR2: LGHNA and YNFKEQ. The CDR3 sequence is 15 residues long. The CDR3 region is CASSQDGDRTGEQYF. CDR3 nucleotides: TGTGCCAGCAGCCAAGACGGGGACAGGACGGGGGAGCAGTACTTC.

This clonotype has a handful of counts. V and J are TRBV6-2 or TRBV6-3 and TRBJ1-5; D remains unclear. Germline CDR1 MNHEY, CDR2 SVGEGT. This CDR3 is built from 13 residues. Trimming removed 6 bases at V and 3 bases at J, with 9 bases between. The chain's CDR3 is CASSPTVNQPQHF. CDR3 DNA: TGTGCCAGCAGCCCTACAGTCAATCAGCCCCAGCATTTT.

The table lists this clonotype with a few counts. The genes are TRBV24-1 and TRBJ2-1; D is possibly TRBD1 (5 bases). CDR3 size: 16 residues. V was cut by 4 bases and J by 6 bases, with 18 bases left in between. Germline V lookup: CDR1 KGHDR, CDR2 SFDVKD. CDR3 nucleotide sequence: TGTGCCACCAGTGACCGTGGGCAGGGTAATGGCAATGAGCAGTTCTTC. This sequence encodes CATSDRGQGNGNEQFF.

J is TRBJ1-2 and V is TRBV15; weak D call: TRBD1 (5 bases). Germline-derived CDR1 and CDR2 are LNHNV and YYDKDF (reference sequence). V gave up 5 bases and J gave up 8 bases, with 15 bases separating them. The CDR3 loop spans 13 amino acids. The CDR3 here is CATSGGREDGYTF. The CDR3 nucleotides are TGTGCCACCAGCGGAGGCAGGGAAGACGGCTACACCTTC.

This clonotype was picked up a small number of times. The rearrangement joins TRBV28 to TRBJ1-1, with a weak D call TRBD1 (6 bases). The V end was cut by 6 bases, the J end by 6 bases, with 17 bases between. This CDR3 is built from 14 residues. The V gene's germline CDR1 is MDHEN and CDR2 SYDVKM. The CDR3 protein is CASRTGGHWAEAFF. DNA of the CDR3: TGTGCCAGCAGGACCGGGGGGCATTGGGCTGAAGCTTTCTTT.